The clone carrying this T cell receptor (beta chain) was picked up many times. Antigen: not known. The data are from a study of T cells in Graves' hyperthyroidism and ophthalmopathy. Amplification of TCR beta CDR3 regions used RNA as the template. The TCR CDR3 was amplified in a first-round RT-PCR using the HTBI primer set. TCRdb itself ran the multiplex PCR reads through MiXCR, one entry per CDR3 protein. Of about 360,000 distinct CDR3 sequences detected, around 14% appear once; the ten largest clones hold around a tenth. Study conclusions and caveats: Separating ophthalmopathy from stable hyperthyroidism was achieved by a 13 V-J model. The blood repertoire included most of the expanded thyroid clonotypes above 0.001. The model predicted ophthalmopathy a median around six months before onset.

Trimming left V 2 bases short and J 4 bases short, with 9 bases between. This CDR3 has 13 amino acids. CDR1 is SNHLY and CDR2 is FYNNEI in the germline V gene. The PBMCs had their origin in approximately 10 ml of fresh peripheral blood. Sequencing used blood. The chain links TRBV2 to TRBJ2-7; either TRBD1 or TRBD2 may fit D (5 bases each). The origin of this receptor is a woman between 18 and 30 years old with Graves' hyperthyroidism. The CDR3 loop reads CASSEPGRYEQYF. The CDR3 DNA reads as TGTGCCAGCAGTGAACCGGGACGTTACGAGCAGTACTTC.